These 28 T cell receptor beta chains originate from one sample sequenced in a study of T cell repertoires in cytomegalovirus infection. TCRdb called the reads again in MiXCR, with one record for every CDR3 protein. The sample comprises roughly 730,000 distinct CDR3 sequences, around a third of which are singletons, and 15% to 20% rests with the top ten. These receptors have no identified antigens. The material sequenced was cultured PBMCs, taken from culture after CMV antigen stimulation. These receptors were taken from a human donor in good health (CMV status not recorded). Some clones in this sample may be carry-over from other donors' samples.

A few counts support this clonotype. This chain connects TRBV4-3 to TRBJ1-3; no definite D call. CDR1 is LGHNA and CDR2 is YSLEER in the germline V gene. V gave up 0 bases and J gave up 0 bases, with 21 bases separating them. The length of the CDR3 is 20 residues. CDR3 in amino acids: CASSQEPKAAFSSSGNTIYF. The DNA for the CDR3 is TGCGCCAGCAGCCAAGAACCCAAAGCCGCCTTTTCGAGCTCTGGAAACACCATATATTTT.

This clonotype was recorded a few times. The chain recombines TRBV27 with TRBJ2-7, with D possibly matching TRBD2 (6 bases). Germline assignment: CDR1 MNHEY and CDR2 SMNVEV (reference sequence). CDR3 length: 16 residues. V was clipped by 3 bases and J by 1 base, with 16 bases between them. CDR3 DNA: TGTGCCAGCAGTTTGGTGAGGCGGGGCGCTTCCTACGAGCAGTACTTC. As protein: CASSLVRRGASYEQYF.

The chain is built from TRBV15 and TRBJ2-7, with 7 bases matching TRBD1. This CDR3 is 14 amino acids long. CDR1 and CDR2 from the germline V gene are LNHNV and YYDKDF (reference sequence). Trimming at V came to 5 bases and at J to 6 bases, leaving 10 bases not matched to a gene. This chain's CDR3 is CATSADRVGLEQYF. The DNA of the CDR3 is TGTGCCACCAGCGCCGACAGGGTAGGACTCGAGCAGTACTTC.

The rearrangement joins TRBV5-1 to TRBJ1-6; 8 bases map to TRBD1. Germline V gene data show CDR1 as SGHRS and CDR2 as YFSETQ. CDR3 length: 13 residues. J was trimmed by 8 bases and V by 6 bases; bases with no gene match: 4. CDR3 loop: CASTTGGDSPLHF. Here the CDR3 DNA reads TGCGCCAGCACCACAGGGGGGGATTCACCCCTCCACTTT.

This clonotype was detected once. A much larger clonotype is one base distant, so this may be a read error. The V and J genes are TRBV28 and TRBJ1-2; D is possibly TRBD1 (5 bases). The CDR3 contains 14 residues. Germline CDR1 MDHEN, CDR2 SYDVKM. V lost 6 bases, J lost 3 bases, and 14 bases lay in between. The CDR3 region is CASSTDSGDYGYTF. The CDR3 coding sequence is TGTGCCAGCAGCACGGACTCGGGGGACTATGGCTACACCTTC.

The genes are TRBV12-3 or TRBV12-4 and TRBJ1-4; no clear D gene. The CDR3 consists of 12 residues. V lost 4 bases and J lost 5, with 5 bases in between. The CDR3 here is CASSSENEKLFF. The CDR3 nucleotides read TGTGCCAGCAGTTCAGAGAATGAAAAACTGTTTTTT.

Remarks on this clonotype: An end of the junction differs from the germline gene, which may be a read error. The rearrangement uses TRBV7-2 and TRBJ2-5; tentatively, D is TRBD2 (5 bases). The CDR3 is 16 amino acids. Germline CDR1 and CDR2: SGHTA and FQGNSA. The CDR3 bases are TGTGGCAGCAGCGAACGGTGGAGGCCCCCCGGAGAGACCCAGTACTTC. This translates into CGSSERWRPPGETQYF.

This clonotype occurred many times. This chain joins TRBV7-8 and TRBJ2-7, with D perhaps being TRBD1 or TRBD2 (5 bases each). The V end lost 2 bases, the J end lost 2 bases, and 13 bases lay between the germline ends. Germline-derived CDR1 and CDR2 are SGHVS and FQNEAQ. This CDR3 is built from 15 residues. CDR3 loop: CASSLSTQGAYEQYF. The CDR3 coding sequence is TGTGCCAGCAGCTTATCAACGCAGGGAGCCTACGAGCAGTACTTC. Drawing the rest from reference TRBV7-8 and TRBJ2-7, the complete variable domain is GAGVSQSPRYKVAKRGQDVALRCDPISGHVSLFWYQQALGQGPEFLTYFQNEAQLDKSGLPSDRFFAERPEGSVSTLKIQRTQQEDSAVYLCASSLSTQGAYEQYFGPGTRLTVT.

The chain combines TRBV28 with TRBJ1-4; D perhaps matches TRBD1 (5 bases). CDR1 MDHEN and CDR2 SYDVKM come from the germline V gene. The CDR3 is made up of 16 amino acids. Deletions cut 6 bases from V and 6 bases from J, with 20 bases between. The CDR3 coding sequence is TGTGCCAGCAGCCGCACACCGGACACGACGTATGAAAAACTGTTTTTT. It codes for CASSRTPDTTYEKLFF.

This clonotype appeared a few times. This chain connects TRBV7-4 to TRBJ2-2; D gene ambiguous. Germline V gene sequence: CDR1 SGHVT, CDR2 SQSDAQ. V dropped 8 bases and J dropped 0 bases, with 13 bases sitting between them. The length of the CDR3 is 15 residues. In nucleotides, the CDR3 is TGTGCCAGCTGTTTAAAGGGCGCGAACACCGGGGAGCTGTTTTTT. Its translation: CASCLKGANTGELFF.

Many counts were recorded for this clonotype. The gene calls are TRBV7-2 and TRBJ1-1; the match to TRBD1 covers 10 bases. CDR1 SGHTA and CDR2 FQGNSA come from the germline V gene. This CDR3 has 14 residues. Trimming at V came to 8 bases and at J to 5 bases, leaving 8 bases not matched to a gene. The CDR3 DNA reads as TGTGCCAGCGAAATGGGGACAGGGGTTACTGAAGCTTTCTTT. Residues: CASEMGTGVTEAFF. Full variable domain (outside the CDR3, taken from reference TRBV7-2 and TRBJ1-1): GAGVSQSPSNKVTEKGKDVELRCDPISGHTALYWYRQSLGQGLEFLIYFQGNSAPDKSGLPSDRFSAERTGGSVSTLTIQRTQQEDSAVYLCASEMGTGVTEAFFGQGTRLTVV.

In this sample, this clonotype turned up a few times. The V call is TRBV18, the J call TRBJ2-2; no clear D. Between the trimmed V and J ends, which lost 2 bases and 3 bases, there was a span of 13 bases. CDR1 is KGHSH, CDR2 LQKENI, per germline. This CDR3 is 16 amino acids long. This chain's CDR3 is CASSPKIGFDTGELFF. DNA for the CDR3: TGTGCCAGCTCACCAAAGATTGGATTTGACACCGGGGAGCTGTTTTTT.

This chain connects TRBV20-1 to TRBJ1-1; TRBD1 might be the D (5 bases). The CDR3 loop spans 15 amino acids. Trimming shortened V by 0 bases and J by 3 bases, and 14 bases separated the two germline ends. Looked up from germline, CDR1 is DFQATT and CDR2 is SNEGSKA (reference sequence). The CDR3 DNA sequence: TGCAGTGCTAGAGATCCCCAGGGACGTGACACTGAAGCTTTCTTT. This encodes CSARDPQGRDTEAFF.

This clonotype was seen a few times. The gene calls are TRBV28 and TRBJ2-1; D is perhaps TRBD1 or TRBD2 (5 bases each). Trimming pared 6 bases from V and 4 bases from J, leaving 13 bases between. CDR1 and CDR2 from the germline V gene are MDHEN and SYDVKM. The CDR3 sequence is 14 residues long. This CDR3 is CASSRGAGYNEQFF. The CDR3 nucleotides read TGTGCCAGCAGCCGGGGCGCCGGTTACAATGAGCAGTTCTTC. Variable domain in full (rest from reference TRBV28 and TRBJ2-1): DVKVTQSSRYLVKRTGEKVFLECVQDMDHENMFWYRQDPGLGLRLIYFSYDVKMKEKGDIPEGYSVSREKKERFSLILESASTNQTSMYLCASSRGAGYNEQFFGPGTRLTVL.

This clonotype was counted between two and nine times. The chain links TRBV19 to TRBJ2-1; 8 nucleotides agree with TRBD1. Trimming cost V 6 bases and J 4 bases; bases outside gene matches: 5. Looked up from germline, CDR1 is LNHDA and CDR2 is SQIVND (reference sequence). This CDR3 contains 14 residues. As DNA, the CDR3 is TGTGCCAGTAGCGCAGGGGGCGTTTACAATGAGCAGTTCTTC. Translation gives CASSAGGVYNEQFF.

This chain links TRBV20-1 with TRBJ1-5; a weak D match, TRBD1 (6 bases). V lost 2 bases and J lost 5, with 16 bases in between. The CDR3 sequence is 15 residues long. Germline V gives CDR1 DFQATT, CDR2 SNEGSKA (reference sequence). The CDR3 here is CSARIRGAKDQPQHF. The CDR3, as DNA: TGCAGTGCTAGAATAAGGGGGGCTAAGGATCAGCCCCAGCATTTT.

The chain employs TRBV12-3 or TRBV12-4 and TRBJ2-7, with D unresolved. The CDR3 extends over 12 amino acids. V was trimmed by 4 bases and J by 4 bases, leaving 8 bases between them. For the CDR3, the DNA is TGTGCCAGCAGTTCTGTATTATACGAGCAGTACTTC. This codes for CASSSVLYEQYF.

This clonotype was detected only a few times. V is TRBV6-6 and J is TRBJ2-5, with D unresolved. This CDR3 spans 15 amino acids. Germline CDR1 is MNHNY and CDR2 is SVGAGI (reference sequence). Trimming took 3 bases from V and 10 from J, leaving 21 bases between them. The CDR3 reads CASSYPDAAARGQYF. CDR3 nucleotides: TGTGCCAGCAGTTATCCGGACGCGGCCGCCCGAGGCCAGTACTTC.

Only one count was recorded for this clonotype. The chain employs TRBV10-3 and TRBJ2-7; 7 nucleotides match TRBD2. The ends lost 10 bases at V and 2 bases at J; junction bases unmatched: 8. Germline assignment: CDR1 ENHRY and CDR2 SYGVKD. The CDR3 sequence is 13 residues long. As DNA, the CDR3 is TGTGCCACGCTGGGAGGGACCCCCTACGAGCAGTACTTC. Amino acid sequence: CATLGGTPYEQYF.

The chain employs TRBV18 and TRBJ1-1; 11 nucleotides line up with TRBD1. CDR1 KGHSH and CDR2 LQKENI come from the germline V gene. V was clipped by 3 bases and J by 4 bases; unmatched bases: 4. The CDR3 spans 15 residues. CDR3 residues: CASSPGTGGPTEAFF. DNA of the CDR3: TGTGCCAGCTCACCGGGGACAGGGGGTCCCACTGAAGCTTTCTTT.

The gene calls are TRBV18 and TRBJ1-1; weak D call: TRBD1 (5 bases). The ends were cut back, 3 bases at V and 0 bases at J, with 11 bases in the middle. The CDR3 length is 15 residues. Germline V gene sequence: CDR1 KGHSH, CDR2 LQKENI. In nucleotides, the CDR3 is TGTGCCAGCTCACCCCAGGGAACTATGAACACTGAAGCTTTCTTT. Translating gives CASSPQGTMNTEAFF.

To note about this clonotype: One end of the junction varies from germline; a read error may be responsible. The genes are TRBV6-1 and TRBJ1-2; perhaps TRBD1 as D (5 bases). CDR1 MNHNS and CDR2 SASEGT come from the germline V gene. The CDR3 has 9 amino acids. The CDR3, as DNA: TGTGCCAGCAGTGGGGACGTTCTCTTC. This gives the protein CASSGDVLF.

This chain joins TRBV12-3 or TRBV12-4 and TRBJ2-2, with TRBD2 matching 7 bases. CDR3 length: 14 residues. J lost 6 bases, V lost 6 bases, and 7 bases had no gene match. The CDR3 coding sequence is TGTGCCAGCAGAAGCACTAGCGACCCCGGGGAGCTGTTTTTT. Amino acids: CASRSTSDPGELFF.

Details on this clonotype: One junction end disagrees with the germline gene, perhaps due to a read error. The CDR3 spells CASSIAGYEQYF. The CDR3 nucleotides read TGTGCCAGCAGCATAGCCGGATACGAGCAGTACTTC. This chain joins TRBV7-2 and TRBJ2-7; no definite D call. The length of the CDR3 is 12 residues. Germline V gene sequence: CDR1 SGHTA, CDR2 FQGNSA.

The chain recombines TRBV7-2 with TRBJ1-6; D gene uncertain. Germline CDR1 reads SGHTA; CDR2 reads FQGNSA. CDR3 length: 12 residues. Trimming took 3 bases from V and 13 from J, leaving 10 bases between them. The CDR3 nucleotides are TGTGCCAGCAGCTTGGGCCAGCCGCCCCTCCACTTT. It codes for CASSLGQPPLHF.

This clonotype occurred many times. The chain has TRBV7-2 and TRBJ2-7; TRBD2 aligns across 9 bases. Germline CDR1 and CDR2: SGHTA and FQGNSA. The junction had 11 bases not matched to a gene; V was cut back by 5 bases and J by 6 bases. The CDR3 runs 15 residues. This CDR3 is CASSPRTSAGGEQYF. The DNA for the CDR3 is TGTGCCAGCAGCCCCCGGACTAGCGCGGGCGGCGAGCAGTACTTC.

This clonotype was counted only a few times. The chain uses TRBV7-9 and TRBJ2-3, with D unclear. This CDR3 is 13 amino acids long. Per germline, CDR1 SEHNR and CDR2 FQNEAQ (reference sequence). V was clipped by 2 bases and J by 6 bases, with 9 bases between them. The CDR3, as DNA: TGTGCCAGCAGCTTATTGGAGAAGGATACGCAGTATTTT. This encodes CASSLLEKDTQYF.

The rearrangement uses TRBV12-3 or TRBV12-4 and TRBJ2-1; no reliable D call. This CDR3 is built from 12 residues. With 5 bases removed from V and 8 bases from J, the gap between germline ends came to 10 bases. In DNA form, the CDR3 reads TGTGCCAGCAGTACCCCTGTTGATGAGCAGTTCTTC. Translated: CASSTPVDEQFF.